A single sample is the source of the 30 T cell receptor beta chains below, sequenced in a study of tumor-infiltrating lymphocytes in primary liver carcinoma. Co-extracted RNA and DNA came from about 20-30 mg of unsorted bulk tissue. Starting from approximately 500 ng of total RNA, TCR beta cDNA was produced with a primer in the constant region. ARM-PCR, slightly modified, supplied the TCR beta libraries through three nested multiplex PCR rounds. TRBV1-TRBV30 forward and Cbeta reverse primers drove the first two roughly 10-cycle rounds. TCRdb re-derived calls from the multiplex PCR reads in MiXCR, one entry per CDR3 protein. The profile shows about 100,000 distinct CDR3 sequences, roughly 69% of them singletons. The sample taken for sequencing was liver tumor tissue from sampling region 5. Subset of the sample: tumor region T5, tumor centre. Receptors were obtained from an older woman with primary liver carcinoma and hepatitis B virus infection.

This chain joins TRBV11-2 and TRBJ1-2, with D maybe TRBD1 (6 bases). V dropped 10 bases and J dropped 9 bases, with 24 bases sitting between them. This CDR3 has 14 amino acids. CDR1 and CDR2 (germline): SGHAT, FQNNGV. CDR3 protein: CAIGSHRDGYCYTF. In DNA, the CDR3 is TGTGCCATCGGCTCCCACAGGGATGGGTATTGCTACACCTTC.

Points on this clonotype: A read error is likely, as this CDR3 ends without the conserved phenylalanine or tryptophan. Because the CDR3's place on the DNA is in doubt, the DNA is left out and the CDR3 is given as listed by TCRdb. This chain connects TRBV29-1 to TRBJ2-5; the D call of TRBD1 is as the table states it, not checked on the DNA. Counting both end residues, the CDR3 totals 15 amino acids. CDR1 is SQVTM, CDR2 ANQGSEA, per germline. CDR3 sequence reads: CGVEGGTGEQETQYL.

In regard to this clonotype: Its ends do not fully match the called genes, so a read error is possible. The genes are TRBV5-1 and TRBJ1-3; TRBD1 matches at 8 bases. The CDR3 covers 17 residues. The germline gives CDR1 SGHRS, CDR2 YFSETQ. The CDR3, as DNA: TGCGCCAGCAACCCTTGGGCCGCGACAGGGGCTGGATACACCATATATTTT. This sequence encodes CASNPWAATGAGYTIYF. Based on the CDR3 plus reference TRBV5-1 and TRBJ1-3, the full variable domain is KAGVTQTPRYLIKTRGQQVTLSCSPISGHRSVSWYQQTPGQGLQFLFEYFSETQRNKGNFPGRFSGRQFSNSRSEMNVSTLELGDSALYLCASNPWAATGAGYTIYFGEGSWLTVV.

This clonotype has more than one count but fewer than ten. The chain links TRBV7-9 to TRBJ1-5, with D unresolved. Germline CDR1 is SEHNR and CDR2 is FQNEAQ (reference sequence). The CDR3 is 12 amino acids. The V end was cut by 8 bases, the J end by 4 bases, with 9 bases between. The CDR3, as DNA: TGTGCCAGCGGGGAGGGAAATCAGCCCCAGCATTTT. It codes for CASGEGNQPQHF.

This clonotype came up once. The chain uses TRBV7-9 and TRBJ2-5; D is ambiguous. Germline-derived CDR1 and CDR2 are SEHNR and FQNEAQ (reference sequence). The CDR3 is made up of 16 amino acids. Trimming stripped 4 bases from V and 11 bases from J, with 26 bases between. This CDR3 reads CASSYDLAPLNNEQYF. As DNA, the CDR3 is TGTGCCAGCAGCTACGATCTTGCCCCGTTAAACAATGAGCAGTACTTC.

Of note for this clonotype: The junction departs from the called germline gene at one end, perhaps through a read error. The gene calls are TRBV29-1 and TRBJ2-1, with 7 positions matching TRBD2. This CDR3 comprises 16 residues. Looked up from germline, CDR1 is SQVTM and CDR2 is ANQGSEA. This CDR3 is CSVHPLADDTRNKQFF. The CDR3 nucleotides read TGTAGCGTTCACCCTCTAGCGGATGATACGAGGAATAAGCAGTTCTTC.

A single count supports this clonotype. The rearrangement links TRBV20-1 to TRBJ2-7, with 8 bases lining up with TRBD2. Germline-derived CDR1 and CDR2 are DFQATT and SNEGSKA (reference sequence). V lost 1 base and J lost 7; bases outside the gene matches: 9. This CDR3 is built from 14 residues. The CDR3 sequence is CSARAREGLYEQYF. The CDR3 DNA is TGCAGTGCTAGAGCTCGGGAGGGCCTCTATGAGCAGTACTTC.

A word on this clonotype: One end of the junction is discordant with germline, which a read error may explain. The genes are TRBV5-4 and TRBJ2-3, with 14 bases that match TRBD2. Germline V gene data show CDR1 as SGHNT and CDR2 as YYREEE (reference sequence). This CDR3 has 19 amino acids. The CDR3: CTSSLAGTSGGRLSDTQYF. In DNA, the CDR3 is TGTACCAGCAGCTTGGCGGGGACTAGCGGGGGTCGGCTCAGCGATACGCAGTATTTT.

As for this clonotype: The germline gene is not matched at one end of the junction; a read error may be the cause. The chain combines TRBV11-2 with TRBJ1-2, with D uncertain. Germline V lookup: CDR1 SGHAT, CDR2 FQNNGV. The CDR3 loop spans 15 amino acids. In nucleotides, the CDR3 is TGTGCCAGTAGCTTAGAGGGAGTCAGTGGCGGTGGCTACACCTTC. This gives the protein CASSLEGVSGGGYTF.

Points on this clonotype: Given a much more abundant clone one base away, this may be a read error. The V and J genes are TRBV28 and TRBJ2-7; D gene uncertain. Germline CDR1 is MDHEN and CDR2 is SYDVKM. CDR3 length: 14 amino acids. The CDR3 here is CASSFLSRAYEHYF. In nucleotides, the CDR3 is TGTGCCAGCAGTTTTCTGAGCCGAGCCTACGAGCACTACTTC.

This chain connects TRBV2 to TRBJ2-1; either TRBD1 or TRBD2 may fit D (5 bases each). Germline CDR1 and CDR2: SNHLY and FYNNEI. The CDR3 extends over 15 amino acids. V gave up 6 bases and J gave up 0 bases, with 12 bases separating them. The CDR3 protein is CASSREGFSYNEQFF. The CDR3 DNA follows: TGTGCCAGCAGCCGCGAGGGGTTCTCCTACAATGAGCAGTTCTTC.

This clonotype was recorded many times. In nucleotides, the CDR3 is TGCAGCGCCATATCAGGGACCCAGAACACTGAAGCTTTCTTT. Encoded protein: CSAISGTQNTEAFF. V gene TRBV29-1 combines with J gene TRBJ1-1; D possibly corresponds to TRBD1 (5 bases). V lost 7 bases to trimming and J lost 1 base, with 16 bases between them. CDR1 SQVTM and CDR2 ANQGSEA come from the germline V gene. The CDR3 runs 14 residues.

This clonotype was observed a handful of times. This chain links TRBV30 with TRBJ2-1; D may be TRBD2 (5 bases). V was pared by 5 bases and J by 4 bases, with 9 bases between. This CDR3 is built from 12 residues. Germline values: CDR1 GTSNPN, CDR2 SVGIG (reference sequence). The CDR3 DNA reads as TGTGCCTGGGACTACGGGTACAATGAGCAGTTCTTC. It encodes CAWDYGYNEQFF.

A word on this clonotype: This may be a read error, as it is one base from a much larger clone. No conserved phenylalanine or tryptophan ends this CDR3, so it is likely a read error. This chain uses TRBV7-9 with TRBJ2-1; unclear D gene. CDR1 and CDR2 (germline): SEHNR, FQNEAQ (reference sequence). The V and J ends lost 1 base and 1 base respectively, with 5 bases between them. The CDR3 covers 14 residues. The CDR3 coding sequence is TGTGCCAGCAGCTTAGAGGGATCCTACAATGAGCAGTTCCTC. Translation gives CASSLEGSYNEQFL.

A word on this clonotype: One junction end disagrees with the germline gene, perhaps due to a read error. V and J are TRBV11-2 and TRBJ2-3; weak D call: TRBD1 (5 bases). CDR1 SGHAT and CDR2 FQNNGV come from the germline V gene. The CDR3 runs to 14 residues. The CDR3 nucleotides read TGTCCCAGCAGCATGGGGCTTCCCACAGAAGCGCAGTATTTT. Its translation is CPSSMGLPTEAQYF.

This clonotype has at least ten counts. CDR3 protein: CASSTDMGGESYNEQFF. Here the CDR3 DNA reads TGTGCCAGCAGTACCGACATGGGCGGGGAATCCTACAATGAGCAGTTCTTC. The V and J genes are TRBV6-5 and TRBJ2-1; D may be TRBD2 (6 bases). V lost 5 bases, J lost 1 base, and 18 bases lay in between. Germline values: CDR1 MNHEY, CDR2 SVGAGI. The CDR3 contains 17 residues.

Comment on this clonotype: The CDR3 does not close with the conserved phenylalanine or tryptophan, likely indicating a read error. The chain carries TRBV29-1 and TRBJ2-1, with TRBD1 matching 8 bases. With 5 bases clipped from V and 7 bases from J, the junction kept 7 bases outside the gene matches. The CDR3 covers 13 residues. Germline-derived CDR1 and CDR2 are SQVTM and ANQGSEA. CDR3 DNA: TGCAGCGTTCAGGACAGGGTGGGGAATGAGCAGTTCCTC. Residues: CSVQDRVGNEQFL.

On this clonotype: A read error may be the cause here, since a much bigger clone is one base away. V gene TRBV5-5 combines with J gene TRBJ2-7; D call uncertain. The V gene's germline CDR1 is SGHKS and CDR2 YYEKEE (reference sequence). CDR3 length: 15 residues. Trimming removed 4 bases from V and 0 bases from J, with 14 bases in between. The CDR3 DNA is TGTGCCAGCAGCCTAGGTCAAACAACCTCCTACGAGCAGTACTTC. This encodes CASSLGQTTSYEQYF.

For this clonotype: One end of the junction is discordant with germline, which a read error may explain. The rearrangement links TRBV29-1 to TRBJ2-4, with 7 bases identical to TRBD1. Germline values: CDR1 SQVTM, CDR2 ANQGSEA. The CDR3 runs 13 residues. The CDR3 coding sequence is TGCAGCGTTGAGAGACAGGGTAAATTCCTTCAATACTTC. Its protein product is CSVERQGKFLQYF. The whole variable domain, filled in from reference TRBV29-1 and TRBJ2-4, reads SAVISQKPSRDICQRGTSLTIQCQVDSQVTMMFWYRQQPGQSLTLIATANQGSEATYESGFVIDKFPISRPNLTFSTLTVSNMSPEDSSIYLCSVERQGKFLQYFGAGTRLSVL.

This clonotype was detected once. The genes are TRBV11-2 and TRBJ2-1; the D gene is possibly TRBD2 (7 bases). CDR1 and CDR2 (germline): SGHAT, FQNNGV. The CDR3 extends over 17 amino acids. V gave up 3 bases and J gave up 9 bases, with 24 bases separating them. CDR3 loop: CASSFSGPARGAGEQFF. Written as DNA, the CDR3 is TGTGCCAGCAGCTTCTCCGGCCCGGCACGGGGGGCCGGTGAGCAGTTCTTC.

On this clonotype: A junction boundary mismatches the germline segment, possibly from a read error. The genes are TRBV6-1 and TRBJ2-7; 9 positions agree with TRBD2. CDR3 size: 15 residues. Per the germline V gene, CDR1 is MNHNS and CDR2 is SASEGT. CDR3 DNA: TGTGCCGGCAGTGGACGGACTAGCGTCTCCTACGAGCAGTACTTC. Amino acids: CAGSGRTSVSYEQYF.

This rearrangement joins TRBV29-1 to TRBJ2-3; 8 bases agree with TRBD2. There are 16 residues in the CDR3. The V segment lost 6 bases and the J segment 8 bases; nucleotides outside the gene matches: 19. From germline, CDR1 is SQVTM and CDR2 ANQGSEA. The CDR3 nucleotides are TGCAGCGTCCAGGGATCCACGGCGGGAGGTGGCAGTACGCAGTATTTT. Its protein is CSVQGSTAGGGSTQYF.

A remark on this clonotype: This may be a read error: a much more frequent sequence differs by one nucleotide. V gene TRBV6-6 combines with J gene TRBJ2-3; tentatively, D is TRBD1 or TRBD2 (8 bases each). Looked up from germline, CDR1 is MNHNY and CDR2 is SVGAGI (reference sequence). CDR3 size: 17 residues. V was cut by 2 bases and J by 2 bases, with 17 bases left in between. CDR3 protein: CASSYRGGTGNTDTQYF. The CDR3 DNA follows: TGTGCCAGCAGTTACCGGGGGGGGACAGGCAACACAGATACGCAGTATTTT.

This clonotype was detected only once. The chain has TRBV29-1 and TRBJ2-7; D not certain. V gave up 6 bases and J gave up 5 bases, with 14 bases separating them. The CDR3 runs to 12 residues. CDR1 SQVTM and CDR2 ANQGSEA come from the germline V gene. CDR3 sequence: CSVGWGNHEQYF. CDR3 coding DNA: TGCAGCGTGGGTTGGGGTAATCACGAGCAGTACTTC.

The sample holds many counts of this clonotype. The chain links TRBV10-3 to TRBJ2-1; 9 bases fit TRBD1. Germline values: CDR1 ENHRY, CDR2 SYGVKD. CDR3 size: 14 residues. With 10 bases clipped from V and 7 bases from J, the junction kept 11 bases outside the gene matches. The CDR3 DNA follows: TGTGCCACCGCGACCGGGACAGGGAATAATGAGCAGTTCTTC. Translation gives CATATGTGNNEQFF.

For this clonotype: A junction boundary mismatches the germline segment, possibly from a read error. The genes are TRBV11-3 and TRBJ2-7, with 7 bases fitting TRBD2. Germline CDR1 is SGHNT and CDR2 is YENEEA. The CDR3 is 14 amino acids. The CDR3 nucleotides read TGTGCCAGGAACTTAAGTGGGCGGGAGCACGAGCTGTACTTC. Translated, it gives CARNLSGREHELYF.

Concerning this clonotype: The junction shows a germline mismatch at one end, possibly a read error. This rearrangement joins TRBV4-2 to TRBJ2-2; TRBD1 or TRBD2 may be the D gene (6 bases each). Germline CDR1 is LGHNA and CDR2 is YNFKEQ. The CDR3 is 17 residues long. The DNA for the CDR3 is TGTGCCAGCAACCAAAGGGGGGCAGGGCGGGACACCGGGGAGCTGTTTTTC. This gives the protein CASNQRGAGRDTGELFF.

Remarks on this clonotype: A read error may account for a junction end that differs from germline. The chain links TRBV11-3 to TRBJ1-1; D gene unclear. The CDR3 contains 16 residues. Germline V gives CDR1 SGHNT, CDR2 YENEEA. CDR3 amino acids: CASSLGGLGGDTEAFF. CDR3 sequence (DNA): TGTGCCAGCAGCTTAGGTGGTCTTGGAGGTGACACTGAAGCATTCTTT. The full variable domain, rest sourced from reference TRBV11-3 and TRBJ1-1, is EAGVVQSPRYKIIEKKQPVAFWCNPISGHNTLYWYLQNLGQGPELLIRYENEEAVDDSQLPKDRFSAERLKGVDSTLKIQPAELGDSAVYLCASSLGGLGGDTEAFFGQGTRLTVV.

This clonotype was recorded once. A much larger clone sits a single nucleotide away, making a read error possible. The CDR3 DNA is TGCAGCGTTGAAGCCAAGTGGGGGATCGGTGAGCAGTTCTTC. The encoded protein is CSVEAKWGIGEQFF. J is TRBJ2-1 and V is TRBV29-1; D tentatively fits TRBD1 or TRBD2 (5 bases each). V dropped 1 base and J dropped 9 bases, with 16 bases sitting between them. Germline V gene sequence: CDR1 SQVTM, CDR2 ANQGSEA. The CDR3 has 14 amino acids.

The sample holds many counts of this clonotype. The V gene is TRBV29-1, the J gene TRBJ2-1; D not resolved. The length of the CDR3 is 13 residues. V lost 4 bases to trimming and J lost 7 bases, with 14 bases between them. Germline assignment: CDR1 SQVTM and CDR2 ANQGSEA. CDR3 protein: CSVAEPTRNEQFF. The CDR3 nucleotides read TGCAGCGTTGCAGAACCAACACGGAATGAGCAGTTCTTC.